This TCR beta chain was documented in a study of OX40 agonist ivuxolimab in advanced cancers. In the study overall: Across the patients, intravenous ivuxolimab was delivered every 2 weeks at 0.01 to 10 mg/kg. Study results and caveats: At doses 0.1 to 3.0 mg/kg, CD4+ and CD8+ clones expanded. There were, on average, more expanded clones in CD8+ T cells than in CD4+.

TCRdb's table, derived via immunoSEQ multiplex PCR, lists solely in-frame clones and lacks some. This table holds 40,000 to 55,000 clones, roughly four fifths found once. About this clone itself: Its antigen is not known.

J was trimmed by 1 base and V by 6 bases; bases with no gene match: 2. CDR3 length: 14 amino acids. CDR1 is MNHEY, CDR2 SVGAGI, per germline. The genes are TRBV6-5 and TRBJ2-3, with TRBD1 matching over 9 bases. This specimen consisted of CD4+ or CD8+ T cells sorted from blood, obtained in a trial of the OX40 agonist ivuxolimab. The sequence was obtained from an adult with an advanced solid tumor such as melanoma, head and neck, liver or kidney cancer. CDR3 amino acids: CASRRTGGTDTQYF. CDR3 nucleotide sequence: TGTGCCAGCAGACGGACAGGGGGCACAGATACGCAGTATTTT.